The 9 T cell receptor beta chains below were found in one sample sequenced in a study of T cells in Graves' hyperthyroidism and ophthalmopathy. Amplified TCR beta CDR3 regions derived from RNA transcripts. The HTBI set primed first-round TCR CDR3 RT-PCR. TCRdb analysed the multiplex PCR reads with MiXCR anew, one entry per CDR3 protein. This sample has approximately 530,000 distinct CDR3 sequences, with less than 20% found just once. The specimen sequenced was blood. The receptors come from a man aged 40-55 years with Graves' ophthalmopathy.

This clonotype was seen a handful of times. This sequence joins TRBV10-3 and TRBJ2-2; TRBD2 aligns across 8 bases. CDR3 length: 19 residues. Germline CDR1 reads ENHRY; CDR2 reads SYGVKD. V gave up 8 bases and J gave up 3 bases; unmatched junction bases: 20. CDR3 residues: CAIEISGLAFTGDTGELFF. CDR3 nucleotide sequence: TGTGCCATCGAAATCTCCGGACTAGCTTTCACGGGGGACACCGGGGAGCTGTTTTTT.

This clonotype was seen more than once but under ten times. The genes are TRBV2 and TRBJ2-2; D is perhaps TRBD2 (6 bases). This CDR3 comprises 15 residues. Germline V gene data show CDR1 as SNHLY and CDR2 as FYNNEI. Trimming took 8 bases from V and 1 from J, leaving 14 bases between them. The CDR3 bases are TGTGCCAGCCGTGGGCCTAGCGAGAACACCGGGGAGCTGTTTTTT. It is translated as CASRGPSENTGELFF.

This clonotype has only a few counts. The chain employs TRBV7-2 and TRBJ2-2, with TRBD2 identical over 10 bases. The CDR3 has 17 amino acids. J was trimmed by 6 bases and V by 5 bases; bases with no gene match: 12. Germline V gives CDR1 SGHTA, CDR2 FQGNSA. The CDR3 loop reads CASSKWGSSGSPGELFF. The CDR3 DNA reads as TGTGCCAGCAGCAAGTGGGGATCTAGCGGGAGCCCCGGGGAGCTGTTTTTT.

This clonotype has just a few counts. The chain couples TRBV30 to TRBJ1-5; D is possibly TRBD1 (5 bases). CDR1 is GTSNPN, CDR2 SVGIG, per germline (reference sequence). The length of the CDR3 is 14 residues. V lost 2 bases, J lost 9 bases, and 17 bases lay in between. CDR3 loop: CAWSPRGGVGPQHF. The CDR3 DNA sequence: TGTGCCTGGAGTCCCCGGGGGGGGGTTGGGCCCCAGCATTTT.

This clonotype was seen a handful of times. This chain joins TRBV6-2 or TRBV6-3 and TRBJ2-1; either TRBD1 or TRBD2 may supply D (5 bases each). Germline V gene lookup returns CDR1 MNHEY and CDR2 SVGEGT. CDR3 length: 12 amino acids. With 7 bases removed from V and 12 bases from J, the gap between germline ends came to 16 bases. The chain's CDR3 is CASINSRDRQFF. CDR3 bases: TGTGCCAGCATCAATTCTCGGGACCGGCAGTTCTTC.

In its sample, this clonotype was seen many times. The V and J genes are TRBV3-1 and TRBJ2-7; the D gene is possibly TRBD2 (6 bases). Trimming removed 3 bases at V and 0 bases at J, with 6 bases between. This CDR3 is built from 13 residues. The germline V gene has CDR1 LGHDT and CDR2 YNNKEL (reference sequence). Here the CDR3 DNA reads TGTGCCAGCAGCCACGGGAGCTCCTACGAGCAGTACTTC. This encodes CASSHGSSYEQYF.

This clonotype was counted ten times or more. The chain has TRBV11-1 and TRBJ2-7; TRBD2 matches at 11 bases. This CDR3 spans 15 amino acids. The junction had 5 bases not matched to a gene; V was cut back by 5 bases and J by 2 bases. Looked up from germline, CDR1 is SGHAT and CDR2 is FQDESV (reference sequence). As DNA, the CDR3 is TGTGCCAGCAGCATGACTAGCGGGGCAGCCTACGAGCAGTACTTC. Translating gives CASSMTSGAAYEQYF.

The sample holds many counts of this clonotype. This chain uses TRBV7-8 with TRBJ2-3, with TRBD1 matching over 12 bases. J was trimmed by 4 bases and V by 4 bases; bases with no gene match: 6. Looked up from germline, CDR1 is SGHVS and CDR2 is FQNEAQ. The CDR3 contains 16 residues. The DNA for the CDR3 is TGTGCCAGCAGCTCGATGGGACAGGGGGCCGCAGATACGCAGTATTTT. Its protein product is CASSSMGQGAADTQYF.

The chain carries TRBV7-8 and TRBJ2-7; D is tentatively TRBD1 or TRBD2 (6 bases each). V was cut by 0 bases and J by 2 bases, with 14 bases left in between. The CDR3 runs to 16 residues. The germline V gene encodes CDR1 SGHVS and CDR2 FQNEAQ. CDR3 DNA sequence: TGTGCCAGCAGCTTAGCGCAGGGGACTTCCGCCTACGAGCAGTACTTC. Its translation: CASSLAQGTSAYEQYF. The full variable domain, rest sourced from reference TRBV7-8 and TRBJ2-7, is GAGVSQSPRYKVAKRGQDVALRCDPISGHVSLFWYQQALGQGPEFLTYFQNEAQLDKSGLPSDRFFAERPEGSVSTLKIQRTQQEDSAVYLCASSLAQGTSAYEQYFGPGTRLTVT.